The 24 T cell receptor beta chains below were found in one sample sequenced in a study of blood T cell repertoires in COVID-19. Clones were read by immunoSEQ multiplex PCR, and TCRdb kept only the in-frame ones, dropping some. The sample consists of approximately 9,200 clones, about 86% of them appearing once. Sequencing was carried out using peripheral blood. All receptors come from a man aged 55 to 70 with acute or convalescent COVID-19.

In its sample, this clone was seen once. This sequence joins TRBV29-1 and TRBJ1-6; 8 bases map to TRBD1. Germline loops: CDR1 SQVTM, CDR2 ANQGSEA. The CDR3 runs to 13 residues. Unmatched junction bases numbered 9, after V lost 7 bases and J lost 10 bases. The chain's CDR3 is CSAIEAGGSPLHF. Written as DNA, the CDR3 is TGCAGCGCAATCGAGGCAGGGGGCTCACCCCTCCACTTT.

This chain links TRBV5-1 with TRBJ1-2; D perhaps matches TRBD1 (6 bases). V lost 7 bases to trimming and J lost 4 bases, with 17 bases between them. Per the germline V gene, CDR1 is SGHRS and CDR2 is YFSETQ. This CDR3 has 14 amino acids. CDR3 in amino acids: CASGPTGQAYGYTF. For the CDR3, the DNA is TGCGCCAGCGGGCCTACAGGGCAAGCCTATGGCTACACCTTC.

J is TRBJ1-1 and V is TRBV28; 9 bases agree with TRBD1. Germline values: CDR1 MDHEN, CDR2 SYDVKM. Trimming cost V 5 bases and J 0 bases; bases outside gene matches: 10. CDR3 length: 17 residues. CDR3 nucleotides: TGTGCCAGCAGTAAAAACAGGGGGCGCCAAATGAACACTGAAGCTTTCTTT. The encoded protein is CASSKNRGRQMNTEAFF. Complete variable domain (other parts from reference TRBV28 and TRBJ1-1): DVKVTQSSRYLVKRTGEKVFLECVQDMDHENMFWYRQDPGLGLRLIYFSYDVKMKEKGDIPEGYSVSREKKERFSLILESASTNQTSMYLCASSKNRGRQMNTEAFFGQGTRLTVV.

This clone was picked up one time. The gene calls are TRBV7-9 and TRBJ1-6; D is uncertain. This CDR3 has 15 amino acids. V was cut by 8 bases and J by 0 bases, with 11 bases left in between. Germline V lookup: CDR1 SEHNR, CDR2 FQNEAQ (reference sequence). The DNA of the CDR3 is TGTGCCAGCGGCGGCGATAGCTCCTATAATTCACCCCTCCACTTT. Protein product: CASGGDSSYNSPLHF.

V is TRBV19 and J is TRBJ2-2, with 8 bases aligning to TRBD1. Trimming removed 5 bases from V and 0 bases from J; junction bases left unmatched: 14. Germline lookup yields CDR1 LNHDA and CDR2 SQIVND (reference sequence). CDR3 length equals 19 residues. The CDR3 here is CASSGIGQGATPNTGELFF. The CDR3 coding sequence is TGTGCCAGTAGTGGCATCGGCCAGGGGGCGACACCGAACACCGGGGAGCTGTTTTTT.

V and J are TRBV2 and TRBJ2-5; D is perhaps TRBD1 (6 bases). The CDR3 has 15 amino acids. Germline values: CDR1 SNHLY, CDR2 FYNNEI. The ends were cut back, 2 bases at V and 4 bases at J, with 14 bases in the middle. The CDR3 loop is CASSEQGSMGETQYF. As DNA, the CDR3 is TGTGCCAGCAGTGAACAGGGGTCCATGGGAGAGACCCAGTACTTC.

The genes are TRBV7-8 and TRBJ2-5; D possibly corresponds to TRBD2 (6 bases). CDR3 length equals 18 residues. Germline CDR1 reads SGHVS; CDR2 reads FQNEAQ. Deletions cut 1 base from V and 0 bases from J, with 18 bases between. CDR3 region: CASSLEQIAGSYQETQYF. For the CDR3, the DNA is TGTGCCAGCAGCTTAGAGCAGATCGCGGGATCGTACCAAGAGACCCAGTACTTC.

V and J are TRBV30 and TRBJ2-2; TRBD1 matches 9 bases. Germline values: CDR1 GTSNPN, CDR2 SVGIG (reference sequence). This CDR3 has 15 residues. Losses at the gene ends were 3 bases for V and 4 bases for J; bases not matched to a gene: 6. The CDR3 reads CAWSPGTGFTGELFF. The DNA for the CDR3 is TGTGCCTGGAGCCCCGGGACAGGGTTCACCGGGGAGCTGTTTTTT.

This clone occurred a few times. The genes are TRBV19 and TRBJ2-1; tentative D call: TRBD2 (5 bases). V was clipped by 6 bases and J by 2 bases, with 17 bases between them. This CDR3 spans 16 amino acids. Germline CDR1 is LNHDA and CDR2 is SQIVND (reference sequence). CDR3 protein: CASSPPGLVAYNEQFF. For the CDR3, the DNA is TGTGCCAGTAGCCCCCCGGGGTTAGTGGCCTACAATGAGCAGTTCTTC.

This clone was counted between two and nine times. The chain uses TRBV2 and TRBJ1-6; possibly TRBD1 for D (6 bases). Germline values: CDR1 SNHLY, CDR2 FYNNEI. The length of the CDR3 is 15 residues. Trimming took off 5 bases at V and 5 bases at J, with 13 bases between the two ends. CDR3 in DNA: TGTGCCAGCAGTATCCAAGGACAGCATAATTCACCCCTCCACTTT. It specifies CASSIQGQHNSPLHF.

The chain joins TRBV11-2 to TRBJ1-3; D is perhaps TRBD1 (5 bases). Trimming took 2 bases from V and 8 from J, leaving 16 bases between them. The CDR3 has 15 amino acids. Germline V gene sequence: CDR1 SGHAT, CDR2 FQNNGV. CDR3 nucleotides: TGTGCCAGCAGCTTAAGCCTAGGAGGGGTTTACACCATATATTTT. It encodes CASSLSLGGVYTIYF. The full variable domain, its missing parts supplied by reference TRBV11-2 and TRBJ1-3, is EAGVAQSPRYKIIEKRQSVAFWCNPISGHATLYWYQQILGQGPKLLIQFQNNGVVDDSQLPKDRFSAERLKGVDSTLKIQPAKLEDSAVYLCASSLSLGGVYTIYFGEGSWLTVV.

The chain carries TRBV18 and TRBJ2-7, with 7 bases lining up with TRBD1. CDR3 size: 14 residues. The V gene end was trimmed by 3 bases and the J gene end by 4 bases; junction bases not matched to a gene: 6. Looked up from germline, CDR1 is KGHSH and CDR2 is LQKENI. This CDR3 reads CASSPQGDPYEQYV. The CDR3 DNA reads TGTGCCAGCTCACCGCAGGGGGACCCTTACGAGCAGTACGTC.

The chain links TRBV9 to TRBJ1-2, with 7 bases matching TRBD1. J was trimmed by 8 bases and V by 3 bases; bases with no gene match: 7. Looked up from germline, CDR1 is SGDLS and CDR2 is YYNGEE. The CDR3 covers 13 residues. The CDR3 bases are TGTGCCAGCAGCGGAAGACAGGGTTGGGGCTACACCTTC. Translation: CASSGRQGWGYTF.

Comment on this clone: The junction shows a germline mismatch at one end, possibly a read error. CDR3 protein: CASRLGQGVLLNTEAFF. DNA for the CDR3: TGTGCCAGCAGGTTGGGACAGGGGGTCCTCCTGAACACTGAAGCTTTCTTT. V usage is TRBV5-5 and J usage is TRBJ1-1; 11 bases line up with TRBD1. Per germline, CDR1 SGHKS and CDR2 YYEKEE (reference sequence). The CDR3 covers 17 residues.

This sequence joins TRBV19 and TRBJ1-5; D is perhaps TRBD1 (6 bases). CDR3 length equals 15 residues. V lost 5 bases to trimming and J lost 4 bases, with 15 bases between them. The germline CDR1 and CDR2 sequences are LNHDA and SQIVND (reference sequence). The CDR3: CASSPWTELNQPQHF. The CDR3 coding sequence is TGTGCCAGTAGTCCATGGACAGAGCTGAATCAGCCCCAGCATTTT.

The chain couples TRBV7-9 to TRBJ1-2; weak D call: TRBD1 (6 bases). Per the germline V gene, CDR1 is SEHNR and CDR2 is FQNEAQ (reference sequence). V was cut by 5 bases and J by 0 bases, with 22 bases left in between. The CDR3 length is 18 residues. CDR3 loop: CASSRPGQRGLANYGYTF. CDR3 coding DNA: TGTGCCAGCAGCCGACCCGGACAGAGGGGATTAGCTAACTATGGCTACACCTTC.

The chain uses TRBV9 and TRBJ2-7; 10 bases line up with TRBD1. Per the germline V gene, CDR1 is SGDLS and CDR2 is YYNGEE. Germline trimming cut 4 bases from V and 1 base from J; bases unmatched to any gene: 11. The CDR3 is 17 amino acids. The CDR3: CASSYLLGTGDSYEQYF. The CDR3 bases are TGTGCCAGCAGCTACCTTCTTGGGACAGGGGATTCCTACGAGCAGTACTTC.

The chain joins TRBV5-1 to TRBJ2-1, with 8 bases fitting TRBD1. The CDR3 is 14 residues long. Losses at the gene ends were 4 bases for V and 8 bases for J; bases not matched to a gene: 8. CDR1 is SGHRS, CDR2 YFSETQ, per germline. DNA for the CDR3: TGCGCCAGCAGCGCCGGACAGGGTCTGGATGAGCAGTTCTTC. Its translation: CASSAGQGLDEQFF.

This sequence joins TRBV4-1 and TRBJ2-2; maybe TRBD2 (6 bases). This CDR3 spans 15 amino acids. Germline values: CDR1 MGHRA, CDR2 YSYEKL. Trimming took off 1 base at V and 6 bases at J, with 12 bases between the two ends. CDR3: CASSQVLSGAGELFF. CDR3 in DNA: TGCGCCAGCAGCCAAGTCCTTAGCGGCGCCGGGGAGCTGTTTTTT.

The V call is TRBV5-6, the J call TRBJ2-3, with 7 bases matching TRBD1. Per the germline V gene, CDR1 is SGHDT and CDR2 is YYEEEE. V lost 0 bases to trimming and J lost 13 bases; unmatched junction nucleotides: 2. This CDR3 is built from 11 residues. The CDR3 bases are TGTGCCAGCAGCTTGGCTGACAGGGAGTATTTT. This translates into CASSLADREYF.

The chain employs TRBV19 and TRBJ1-2; 8 positions match TRBD1. This CDR3 comprises 16 residues. Per germline, CDR1 LNHDA and CDR2 SQIVND (reference sequence). The junction had 14 bases not matched to a gene; V was cut back by 5 bases and J by 6 bases. The CDR3: CASSPKPLTGEDGYTF. The CDR3 DNA is TGTGCCAGTAGTCCGAAACCACTGACAGGGGAAGATGGCTACACCTTC.

J is TRBJ1-1 and V is TRBV7-8; D gene unclear. The CDR3 has 13 residues. CDR1 is SGHVS and CDR2 is FQNEAQ in the germline V gene. With 5 bases removed from V and 7 bases from J, the gap between germline ends came to 14 bases. The CDR3 protein is CASSPPVTYEAFF. The CDR3 bases are TGTGCCAGCAGCCCCCCCGTAACATATGAAGCTTTCTTT.

The chain uses TRBV6-6 and TRBJ1-1; tentative D call: TRBD1 (6 bases). There are 15 residues in the CDR3. The germline gives CDR1 MNHNY, CDR2 SVGAGI (reference sequence). V was trimmed by 10 bases and J by 7 bases, leaving 25 bases between them. For the CDR3, the DNA is TGTGCCATATCATACTACAGGGAGGGGACCGGTGAAGCTTTCTTT. Translated, it gives CAISYYREGTGEAFF.

The gene calls are TRBV3-1 (or the pseudogene TRBV3-2) and TRBJ1-2, with 7 bases matching TRBD1. J gave up 3 bases and V 2 bases, and 3 bases lay outside the gene matches. The CDR3 totals 14 residues. The germline CDR1 and CDR2 sequences are LGHDT and YNNKEL (reference sequence). CDR3 nucleotide sequence: TGTGCCAGCAGCCAAAGGGGGCGCGACTATGGCTACACCTTC. Protein product: CASSQRGRDYGYTF.